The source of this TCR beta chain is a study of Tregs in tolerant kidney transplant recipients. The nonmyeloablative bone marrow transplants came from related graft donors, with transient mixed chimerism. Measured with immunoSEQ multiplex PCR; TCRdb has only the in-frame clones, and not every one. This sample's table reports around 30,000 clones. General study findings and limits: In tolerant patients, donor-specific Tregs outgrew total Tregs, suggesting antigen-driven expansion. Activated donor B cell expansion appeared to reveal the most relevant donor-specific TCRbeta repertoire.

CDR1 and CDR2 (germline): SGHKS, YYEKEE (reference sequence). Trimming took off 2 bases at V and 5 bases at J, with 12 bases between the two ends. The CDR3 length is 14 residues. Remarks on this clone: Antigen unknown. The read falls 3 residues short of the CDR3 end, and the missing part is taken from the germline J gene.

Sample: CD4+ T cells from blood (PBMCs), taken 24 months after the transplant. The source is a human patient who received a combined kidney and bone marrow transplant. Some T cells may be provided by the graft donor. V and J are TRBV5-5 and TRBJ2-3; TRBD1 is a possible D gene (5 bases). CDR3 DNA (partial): TGTGCCAGCAGCTTCGGCAGGGCTGGAGATACG. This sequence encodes CASSFGRAGDT. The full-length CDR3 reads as CASSFGRAGDTQYF.